The source of this TCR beta chain is a study of T cells in Graves' hyperthyroidism and ophthalmopathy. Graves' hyperthyroidism without ophthalmopathy progression within 18 months was termed stable. Diagnoses were established using clinical symptoms, serum thyroxine and TRAb, thyroid ultrasound and orbital computed tomography. RNA transcripts yielded amplified TCR beta CDR3 regions. HTBI primers were employed in a first-round RT-PCR of the TCR CDR3. From the multiplex PCR reads, TCRdb called clonotypes with MiXCR, one entry per CDR3 protein. The table records hundreds of thousands of distinct CDR3 sequences, approximately 14% of them present only once. This clonotype came up many times. Its antigen remains unknown. Findings and limits, study-wide: Patients with ophthalmopathy were separated from those with stable hyperthyroidism by a 13 V-J model. Blood also carried most thyroid clonotypes expanded above 0.001.

Material for sequencing was blood. This clonotype originated in a woman younger than 30 with Graves' hyperthyroidism.

CDR3 in DNA: TGTGCCAGCGGACAGATCAATCAGCCCCAGCATTTT. Translating it yields CASGQINQPQHF. V gene TRBV2 combines with J gene TRBJ1-5; weak D call: TRBD1 (6 bases). Germline V lookup: CDR1 SNHLY, CDR2 FYNNEI. The CDR3 totals 12 residues. The ends were cut back, 8 bases at V and 3 bases at J, with 8 bases in the middle.